Listed here is a single TCR beta chain. The antigen remains unidentified. With a J-beta primer mix and a sample-barcoded 5' primer, a second PCR ran about 7 to 12 cycles. In TCRdb, the 5' RACE reads were re-called with MiXCR into one record per CDR3 protein. The top ten hold about 2.1% of the sample, which has 1.5 million to 2 million distinct CDR3 sequences, about 50% seen once. CDR1 and CDR2 from the germline V gene are DFQATT and SNEGSKA (reference sequence). The CDR3 has 11 residues. Trimming stripped 4 bases from V and 4 bases from J, with 8 bases between. The sample originates from a study of blood T cells in healthy people across ages. General observations from the study: Nothing was known about donor CMV status, and this possibly confounded expanded clonotype changes. Age advanced and TCR beta diversity per million T cells fell, roughly linearly.

This rearrangement joins TRBV20-1 to TRBJ2-7; no firm D call. This TCR derives from a woman in her 40s in good health. The sequenced sample consisted of blood. The CDR3 region has the DNA TGCAGTGCTAATCCTGGGTACGAGCAGTACTTC. Its translation: CSANPGYEQYF.